The T cell receptor beta chain described here comes from a study of cytomegalovirus exposure and HLA in healthy donors. A single count supports this clone. The PCR contained 60 Vbeta and 13 Jbeta primers. Assay used: immunoSEQ multiplex PCR; TCRdb lists only in-frame clones, some missing. The sample lists roughly 120,000 clones; roughly 62% were seen once. Despite likely unrecorded immune exposures, the donors were nominally healthy at the time of sampling. The sequence derives from a man younger than 40 in good health and CMV-seropositive. Sequences were obtained from PBMCs.

CDR3 in amino acids: CASSEEEQVNNEQFF. CDR3 DNA sequence: TGTGCCAGCAGTGAAGAAGAGCAGGTCAACAATGAGCAGTTCTTC. The V and J genes are TRBV2 and TRBJ2-1; D ambiguous. Germline CDR1 and CDR2: SNHLY and FYNNEI. The CDR3 runs 15 residues. The ends were cut back, 1 base at V and 5 bases at J, with 12 bases in the middle.